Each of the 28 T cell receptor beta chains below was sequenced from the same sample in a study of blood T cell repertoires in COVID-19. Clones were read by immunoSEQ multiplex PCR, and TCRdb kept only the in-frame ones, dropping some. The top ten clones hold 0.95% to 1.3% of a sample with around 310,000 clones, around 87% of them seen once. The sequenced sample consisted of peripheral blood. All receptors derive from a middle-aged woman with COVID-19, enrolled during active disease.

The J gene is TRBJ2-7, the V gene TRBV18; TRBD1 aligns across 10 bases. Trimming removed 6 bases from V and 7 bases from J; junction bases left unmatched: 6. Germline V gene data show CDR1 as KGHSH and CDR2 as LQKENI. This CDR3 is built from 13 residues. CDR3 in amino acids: CASSRDRGGEQYF. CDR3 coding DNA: TGTGCCAGCTCGCGGGACAGGGGTGGAGAGCAGTACTTC.

CDR3: CASSDPAGLATDEQFF. CDR3 bases: TGTGCCAGCAGTGACCCGGCGGGACTAGCGACCGATGAGCAGTTCTTC. The V gene is TRBV25-1, the J gene TRBJ2-1; 10 positions match TRBD2. This CDR3 spans 16 amino acids. J gave up 8 bases and V 3 bases, and 10 bases lay outside the gene matches. Germline V CDR1 and CDR2: MGHDK, SYGVNS.

CDR3 DNA: TGTGCCAGCTCACCTGACAGGACTCGCACTGAAGCTTTCTTT. Translating gives CASSPDRTRTEAFF. The chain uses TRBV18 and TRBJ1-1; D is perhaps TRBD1 (6 bases). V shed 3 bases and J shed 4 bases, with 12 bases lying between them. The CDR3 sequence is 14 residues long. Germline CDR1 reads KGHSH; CDR2 reads LQKENI. Drawing the rest from reference TRBV18 and TRBJ1-1, the complete variable domain is NAGVMQNPRHLVRRRGQEARLRCSPMKGHSHVYWYRQLPEEGLKFMVYLQKENIIDESGMPKERFSAEFPKEGPSILRIQQVVRGDSAAYFCASSPDRTRTEAFFGQGTRLTVV.

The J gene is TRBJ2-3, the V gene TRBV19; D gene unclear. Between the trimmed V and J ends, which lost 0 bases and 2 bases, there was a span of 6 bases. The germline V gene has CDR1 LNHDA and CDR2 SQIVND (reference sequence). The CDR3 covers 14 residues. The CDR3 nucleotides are TGTGCCAGTAGTATAGATCAGGCCACAGATACGCAGTATTTT. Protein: CASSIDQATDTQYF.

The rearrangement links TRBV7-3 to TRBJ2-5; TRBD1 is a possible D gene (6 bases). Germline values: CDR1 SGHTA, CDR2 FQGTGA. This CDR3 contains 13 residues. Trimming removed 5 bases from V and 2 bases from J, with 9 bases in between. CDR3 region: CASSPTGQETQYF. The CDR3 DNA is TGTGCCAGCAGCCCGACAGGTCAAGAGACCCAGTACTTC.

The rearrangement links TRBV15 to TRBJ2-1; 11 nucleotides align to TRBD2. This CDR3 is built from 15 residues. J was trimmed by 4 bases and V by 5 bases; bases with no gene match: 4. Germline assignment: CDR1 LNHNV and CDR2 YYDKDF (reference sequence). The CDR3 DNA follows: TGTGCCACCAGCGAAACTAGCGGGGGATACAATGAGCAGTTCTTC. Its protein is CATSETSGGYNEQFF.

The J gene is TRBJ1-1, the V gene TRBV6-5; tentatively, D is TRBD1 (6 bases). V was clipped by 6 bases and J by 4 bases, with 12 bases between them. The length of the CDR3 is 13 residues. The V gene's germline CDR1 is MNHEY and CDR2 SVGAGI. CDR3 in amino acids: CASSPGVSTEAFF. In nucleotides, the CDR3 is TGTGCCAGCAGCCCAGGGGTGAGCACTGAAGCTTTCTTT.

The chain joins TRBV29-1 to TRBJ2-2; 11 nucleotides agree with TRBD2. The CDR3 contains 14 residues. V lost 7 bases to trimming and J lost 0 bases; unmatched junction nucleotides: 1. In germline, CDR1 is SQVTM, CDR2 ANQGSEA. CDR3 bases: TGCAGCGGGGGACTAGCGGCGAACACCGGGGAGCTGTTTTTT. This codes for CSGGLAANTGELFF.

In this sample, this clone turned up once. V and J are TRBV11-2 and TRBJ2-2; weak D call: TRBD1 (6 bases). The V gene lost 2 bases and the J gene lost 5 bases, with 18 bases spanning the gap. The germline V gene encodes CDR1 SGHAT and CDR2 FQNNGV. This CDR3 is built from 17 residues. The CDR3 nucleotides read TGTGCCAGCAGCTTAATGTATGGCAGGGGAGCGACCGGGGAGCTGTTTTTT. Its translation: CASSLMYGRGATGELFF.

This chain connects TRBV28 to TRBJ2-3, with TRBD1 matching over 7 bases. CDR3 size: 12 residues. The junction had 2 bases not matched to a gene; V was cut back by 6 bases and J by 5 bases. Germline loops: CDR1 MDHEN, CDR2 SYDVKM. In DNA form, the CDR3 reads TGTGCCAGCAGGACAGGGAGAGATACGCAGTATTTT. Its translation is CASRTGRDTQYF.

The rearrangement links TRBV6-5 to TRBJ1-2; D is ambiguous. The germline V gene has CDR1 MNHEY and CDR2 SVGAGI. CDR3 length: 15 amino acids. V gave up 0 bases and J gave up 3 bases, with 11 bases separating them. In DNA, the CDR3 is TGTGCCAGCAGTTACTCGAGATGGACTGACTATGGCTACACCTTC. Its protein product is CASSYSRWTDYGYTF.

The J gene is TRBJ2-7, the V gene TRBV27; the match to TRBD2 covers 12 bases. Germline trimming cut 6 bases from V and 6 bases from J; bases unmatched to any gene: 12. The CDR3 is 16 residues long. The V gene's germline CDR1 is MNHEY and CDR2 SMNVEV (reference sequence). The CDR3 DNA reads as TGTGCCAGCAGCTCTTCTCTAGCGGGAGGGCTTGGCGAGCAGTACTTC. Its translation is CASSSSLAGGLGEQYF.

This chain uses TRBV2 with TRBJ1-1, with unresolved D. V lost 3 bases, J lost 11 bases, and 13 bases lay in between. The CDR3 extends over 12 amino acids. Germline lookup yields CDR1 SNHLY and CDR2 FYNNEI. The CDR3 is CASSDSGVLAFF. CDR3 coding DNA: TGTGCCAGCAGTGATAGCGGGGTGCTGGCTTTCTTT.

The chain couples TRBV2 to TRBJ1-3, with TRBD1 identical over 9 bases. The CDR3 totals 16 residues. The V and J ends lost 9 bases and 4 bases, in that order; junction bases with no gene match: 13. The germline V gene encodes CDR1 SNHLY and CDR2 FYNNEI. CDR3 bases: TGTGCCAGTGGGGGGGACAGGGTGTCGATCGGAAACACCATATATTTT. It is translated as CASGGDRVSIGNTIYF.

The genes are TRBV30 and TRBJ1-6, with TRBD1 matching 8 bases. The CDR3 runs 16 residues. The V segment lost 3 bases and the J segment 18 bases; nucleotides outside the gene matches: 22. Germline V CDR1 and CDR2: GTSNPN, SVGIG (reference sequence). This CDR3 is CAWRPPDRDRSDLSHF. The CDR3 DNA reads TGTGCCTGGAGACCCCCCGACCGGGACAGGTCGGATTTATCCCACTTT.

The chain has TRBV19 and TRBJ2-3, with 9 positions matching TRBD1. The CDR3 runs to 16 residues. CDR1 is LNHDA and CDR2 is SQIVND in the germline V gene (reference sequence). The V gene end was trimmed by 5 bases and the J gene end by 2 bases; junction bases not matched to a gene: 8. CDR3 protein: CASSPGTGSFTDTQYF. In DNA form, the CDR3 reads TGTGCCAGTAGTCCGGGGACAGGGTCTTTCACAGATACGCAGTATTTT.

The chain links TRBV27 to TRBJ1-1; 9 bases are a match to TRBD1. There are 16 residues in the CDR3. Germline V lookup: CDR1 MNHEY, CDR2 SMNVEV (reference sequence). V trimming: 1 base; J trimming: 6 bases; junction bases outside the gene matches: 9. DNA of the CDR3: TGTGCCAGCAGTTTATTGGGACAGGGAGGGAGCGCTGAAGCTTTCTTT. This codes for CASSLLGQGGSAEAFF.

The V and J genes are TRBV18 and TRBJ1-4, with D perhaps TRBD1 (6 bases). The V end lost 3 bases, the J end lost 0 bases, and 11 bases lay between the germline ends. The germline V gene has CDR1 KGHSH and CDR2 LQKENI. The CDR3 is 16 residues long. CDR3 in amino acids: CASSPDRGTTNEKLFF. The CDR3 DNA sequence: TGTGCCAGCTCACCGGACAGAGGAACAACTAATGAAAAACTGTTTTTT.

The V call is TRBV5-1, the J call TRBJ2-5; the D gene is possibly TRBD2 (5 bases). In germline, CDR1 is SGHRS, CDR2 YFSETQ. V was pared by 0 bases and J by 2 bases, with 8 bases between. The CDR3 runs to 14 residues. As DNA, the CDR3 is TGCGCCAGCAGCTTGGGACGGACTCAAGAGACCCAGTACTTC. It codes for CASSLGRTQETQYF.

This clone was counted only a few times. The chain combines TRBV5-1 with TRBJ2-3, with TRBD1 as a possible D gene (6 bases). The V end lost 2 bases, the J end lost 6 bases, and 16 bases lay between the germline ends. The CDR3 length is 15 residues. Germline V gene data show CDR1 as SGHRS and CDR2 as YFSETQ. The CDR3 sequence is CASSFRDTYVDTQYF. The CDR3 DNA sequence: TGCGCCAGCAGCTTCCGGGACACCTACGTGGATACGCAGTATTTT.

CDR3 protein: CASSRNRGFPYGYTF. DNA of the CDR3: TGTGCCAGCAGCCGTAACAGGGGATTCCCCTATGGCTACACCTTC. The chain couples TRBV7-2 to TRBJ1-2, with TRBD1 matching 7 bases. J was trimmed by 4 bases and V by 5 bases; bases with no gene match: 10. The CDR3 has 15 amino acids. CDR1 and CDR2 (germline): SGHTA, FQGNSA.

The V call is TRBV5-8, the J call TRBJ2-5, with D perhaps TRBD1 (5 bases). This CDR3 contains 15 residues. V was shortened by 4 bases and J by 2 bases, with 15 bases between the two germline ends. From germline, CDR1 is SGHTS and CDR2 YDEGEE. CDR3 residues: CASSTTWGVQETQYF. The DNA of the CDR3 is TGTGCCAGCAGCACTACTTGGGGCGTGCAAGAGACCCAGTACTTC.

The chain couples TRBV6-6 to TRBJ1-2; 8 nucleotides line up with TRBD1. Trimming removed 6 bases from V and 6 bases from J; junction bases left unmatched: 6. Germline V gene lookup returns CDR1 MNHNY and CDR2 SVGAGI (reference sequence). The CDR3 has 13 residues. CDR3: CASRTSGGHGYTF. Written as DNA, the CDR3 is TGTGCCAGCAGGACATCAGGGGGCCATGGCTACACCTTC.

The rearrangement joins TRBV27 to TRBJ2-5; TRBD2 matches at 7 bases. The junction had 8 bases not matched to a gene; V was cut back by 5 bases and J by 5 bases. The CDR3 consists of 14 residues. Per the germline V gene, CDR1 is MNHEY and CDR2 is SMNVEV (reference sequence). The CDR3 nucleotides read TGTGCCAGCAGTCACAAGGGAGGGTGGGAGACCCAGTACTTC. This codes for CASSHKGGWETQYF.

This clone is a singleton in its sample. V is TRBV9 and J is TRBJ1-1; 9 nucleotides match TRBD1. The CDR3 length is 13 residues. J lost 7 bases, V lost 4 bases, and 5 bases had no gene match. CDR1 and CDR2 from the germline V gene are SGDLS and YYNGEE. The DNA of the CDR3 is TGTGCCAGCAGCTCAGACAGGGGGAGTGAAGCTTTCTTT. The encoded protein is CASSSDRGSEAFF.

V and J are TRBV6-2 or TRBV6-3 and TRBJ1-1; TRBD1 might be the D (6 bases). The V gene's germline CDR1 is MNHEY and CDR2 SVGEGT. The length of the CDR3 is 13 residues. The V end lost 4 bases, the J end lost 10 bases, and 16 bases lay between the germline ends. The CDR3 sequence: CASSSFRGSGAFF. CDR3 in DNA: TGTGCCAGCAGTTCATTCAGGGGTTCGGGAGCTTTCTTT.

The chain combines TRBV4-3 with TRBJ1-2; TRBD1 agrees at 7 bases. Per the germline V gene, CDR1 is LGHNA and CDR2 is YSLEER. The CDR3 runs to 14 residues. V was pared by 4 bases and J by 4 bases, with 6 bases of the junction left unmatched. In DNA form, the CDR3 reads TGCGCCAGCAGCCGAGCCGGGACAGCCTATGGCTACACCTTC. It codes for CASSRAGTAYGYTF.

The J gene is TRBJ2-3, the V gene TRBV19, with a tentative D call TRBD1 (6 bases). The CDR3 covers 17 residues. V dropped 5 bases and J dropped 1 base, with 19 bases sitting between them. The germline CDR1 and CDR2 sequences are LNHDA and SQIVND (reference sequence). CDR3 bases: TGTGCCAGTAGTGCTCGTCAGGGGCTGGCAGGCACAGATACGCAGTATTTT. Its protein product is CASSARQGLAGTDTQYF.